A selection of T cell receptor beta chains follows, all from one sample in a study of T cells after yellow fever vaccination. MiXCR, applied by TCRdb to the 5' RACE reads, yields one record per CDR3 protein. The sample has about 160,000 distinct CDR3 sequences; 6% to 7.5% are singletons. The specimen comprised CD4+ T cells sorted from PBMCs, sampled less than 6 days after the first yellow fever vaccination. All receptors derive from a man aged 18-30 years who received the YFV17D yellow fever vaccine. The CDR3 runs from the conserved cysteine through the conserved F or W. A D gene is named only where the DNA matches it firmly. The size entry is marked missing in some rows and otherwise reads once, few, many or a size class.

many,-,TRBV9,TRBJ2-2,CASSVSRAGELFF,TGTGCCAGCAGCGTGTCTCGGGCCGGGGAGCTGTTTTTT
few,TRBD1,TRBV20-1,TRBJ1-4,CSAHDREGEKLFF,TGCAGTGCACATGACAGGGAGGGTGAAAAACTGTTTTTT
many,TRBD1,TRBV7-2,TRBJ1-4,CASSRTGFEKLFF,TGTGCCAGCAGCCGGACAGGATTTGAAAAACTGTTTTTT
many,TRBD2,TRBV6-2/TRBV6-3,TRBJ2-1,CASSFEPRDYYNEQFF,TGTGCCAGCAGTTTCGAGCCCCGGGACTACTACAATGAGCAGTTCTTC
many,-,TRBV20-1,TRBJ2-7,CSARDLGHNPYEQYF,TGCAGTGCTAGAGATCTGGGACATAACCCCTACGAGCAGTACTTC
many,TRBD1,TRBV19,TRBJ1-6,CASSGTGGDWPYNSPLHF,TGTGCCAGTAGCGGGACAGGGGGCGATTGGCCCTATAATTCACCCCTCCACTTT
few,-,TRBV28,TRBJ1-1,CASSLGDGSEAFF,TGTGCCAGCAGTTTGGGCGACGGGTCTGAAGCTTTCTTT
few,TRBD1,TRBV11-2,TRBJ2-6,CASSLFWTGGVGANVLTF,TGTGCCAGCAGCTTATTTTGGACAGGGGGCGTCGGGGCCAACGTCCTGACTTTC
many,TRBD1,TRBV15,TRBJ1-2,CATSRQGYGYTF,TGTGCCACCAGCCGACAGGGTTATGGCTACACCTTC
many,-,TRBV20-1,TRBJ1-1,CSARGLGAFF,TGCAGTGCGAGGGGTTTAGGAGCTTTCTTT
few,TRBD1,TRBV19,TRBJ1-3,CASSIHRGRSGNTIYF,TGTGCCAGTAGTATCCACAGGGGGCGCTCTGGAAACACCATATATTTT
many,-,TRBV12-3/TRBV12-4,TRBJ2-7,CASSPRVGAYEQYF,TGTGCCAGCAGCCCCAGAGTTGGGGCCTACGAGCAGTACTTC
many,-,TRBV7-6,TRBJ1-2,CASSLGGVRGYTF,TGTGCCAGCAGCTTAGGGGGAGTCAGGGGCTACACCTTC
few,-,TRBV5-5,TRBJ2-7,CASSSIGGPYEQYF,TGTGCCAGCAGTTCGATTGGGGGGCCCTACGAGCAGTACTTC
many,TRBD1,TRBV5-1,TRBJ1-1,CASVYDQGAEAFF,TGCGCCAGCGTATACGACCAGGGGGCGGAAGCTTTCTTT
many,TRBD2,TRBV7-2,TRBJ2-2,CASSRAGEAGELFF,TGTGCCAGCAGTAGAGCGGGGGAGGCCGGGGAGCTGTTTTTT
many,TRBD2,TRBV6-6,TRBJ2-1,CASSSGTSGSQFF,TGTGCCAGCAGTTCCGGGACTAGCGGGTCCCAGTTCTTC
many,-,TRBV12-3/TRBV12-4,TRBJ1-2,CASRLTGGFYGYTF,TGTGCCAGCAGGTTGACAGGCGGCTTTTATGGCTACACCTTC
many,-,TRBV7-8,TRBJ1-5,CASSLGRGQPQHF,TGTGCCAGCAGCTTAGGGCGGGGTCAGCCCCAGCATTTT
many,-,TRBV12-3/TRBV12-4,TRBJ1-5,CASSTAYSNQPQHF,TGTGCCAGCAGTACAGCCTATAGCAATCAGCCCCAGCATTTT
many,-,TRBV27,TRBJ2-3,CASSPHTTDTQYF,TGTGCCAGCAGTCCCCATACAACAGATACGCAGTATTTT
few,TRBD2,TRBV2,TRBJ2-2,CAGRGLTGELFF,TGTGCAGGGCGGGGGTTGACCGGGGAGCTGTTTTTT
many,-,TRBV10-3,TRBJ2-1,CATGPWERGEQFF,TGTGCCACCGGGCCATGGGAACGGGGTGAGCAGTTCTTC
-,-,TRBV12-3/TRBV12-4,TRBJ1-3,CASSLVNTIYF,TGTGCCAGCAGTTTAGTAAACACCATATATTTT
few,-,TRBV20-1,TRBJ2-7,CSASGMSYEQYF,TGCAGTGCTAGTGGCATGTCCTACGAGCAGTACTTC
many,TRBD1,TRBV5-1,TRBJ2-3,CASSWTGGGTDTQYF,TGCGCCAGCAGCTGGACAGGGGGGGGGACAGATACGCAGTATTTT
-,TRBD1,TRBV19,TRBJ1-2,CASSTRQGKAFF,TGTGCCAGTAGTACACGACAGGGGAAAGCCTTCTTC
-,-,TRBV4-1,TRBJ1-2,CASSQLPGTIYWDGYTF,TGCGCCAGCAGCCAATTGCCCGGGACAATCTATTGGGATGGCTACACCTTC
few,-,TRBV20-1,TRBJ1-1,CSAAVFQDTEAFF,TGCAGTGCTGCCGTTTTTCAGGACACTGAAGCTTTCTTT
many,-,TRBV2,TRBJ1-4,CASSYVLGEKLFF,TGTGCCAGCAGTTATGTACTTGGTGAAAAACTGTTTTTT
-,-,TRBV11-2,TRBJ1-6,CASSLDPRGSRVPPLHF,TGTGCCAGCAGCTTAGACCCTCGGGGCAGTCGGGTCCCACCCCTCCACTTT
few,TRBD1,TRBV5-6,TRBJ1-5,CASSSGTGVQPQHF,TGTGCCAGCAGTTCCGGGACAGGGGTTCAGCCCCAGCATTTT
many,-,TRBV5-1,TRBJ2-1,CASSLTVYEQFF,TGCGCCAGCAGCTTGACGGTCTATGAGCAGTTCTTC